The sequence of this TCR beta chain was determined in a study of blood T cell repertoires in COVID-19. The method was immunoSEQ multiplex PCR; TCRdb's version includes in-frame clones alone and lacks a portion of them. The sample has roughly 130,000 clones, 70% to 85% seen once. Looked up from germline, CDR1 is SGHRS and CDR2 is YFSETQ. This CDR3 is 13 amino acids long. Trimming stripped 1 base from V and 7 bases from J, with 9 bases between. Sequencing was done on a sample of peripheral blood. This chain uses TRBV5-1 with TRBJ2-1; weak D call: TRBD1 (6 bases). The receptor comes from a woman aged 55-75 years with acute or convalescent COVID-19. CDR3 in amino acids: CASSLQGNNEQFF. CDR3 nucleotide sequence: TGCGCCAGCAGCTTGCAGGGGAATAATGAGCAGTTCTTC. Full variable domain (remainder filled in from reference TRBV5-1 and TRBJ2-1): KAGVTQTPRYLIKTRGQQVTLSCSPISGHRSVSWYQQTPGQGLQFLFEYFSETQRNKGNFPGRFSGRQFSNSRSEMNVSTLELGDSALYLCASSLQGNNEQFFGPGTRLTVL.